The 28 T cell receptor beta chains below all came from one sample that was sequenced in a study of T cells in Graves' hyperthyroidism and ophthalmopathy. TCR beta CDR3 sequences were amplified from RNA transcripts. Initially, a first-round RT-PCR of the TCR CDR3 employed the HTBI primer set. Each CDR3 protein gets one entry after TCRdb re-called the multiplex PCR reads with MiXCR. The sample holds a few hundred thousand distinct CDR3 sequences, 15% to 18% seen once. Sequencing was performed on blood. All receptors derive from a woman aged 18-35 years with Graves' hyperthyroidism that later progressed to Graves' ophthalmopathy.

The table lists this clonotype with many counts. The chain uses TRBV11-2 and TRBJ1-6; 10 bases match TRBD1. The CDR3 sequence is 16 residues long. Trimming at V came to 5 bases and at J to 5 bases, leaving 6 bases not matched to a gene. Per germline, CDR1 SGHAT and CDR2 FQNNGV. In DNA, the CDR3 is TGTGCCAGCAGCCAGACAGGGGGCGTGCATAATTCACCCCTCCACTTT. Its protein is CASSQTGGVHNSPLHF.

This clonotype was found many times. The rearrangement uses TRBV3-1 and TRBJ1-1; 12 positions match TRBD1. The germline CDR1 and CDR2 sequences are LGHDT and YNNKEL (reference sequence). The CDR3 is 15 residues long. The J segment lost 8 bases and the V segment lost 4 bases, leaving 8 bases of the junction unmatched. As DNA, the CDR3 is TGTGCCAGCAGCCCGACCCCCGGGACAGGGGGCGAAGCTTTCTTT. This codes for CASSPTPGTGGEAFF.

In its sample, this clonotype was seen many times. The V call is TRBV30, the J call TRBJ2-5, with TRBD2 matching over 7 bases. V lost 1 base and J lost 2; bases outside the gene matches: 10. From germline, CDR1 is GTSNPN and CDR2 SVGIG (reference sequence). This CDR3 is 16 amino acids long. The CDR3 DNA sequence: TGTGCCTGGAGTGCACCATCCGGGACTATTCAAGAGACCCAGTACTTC. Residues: CAWSAPSGTIQETQYF.

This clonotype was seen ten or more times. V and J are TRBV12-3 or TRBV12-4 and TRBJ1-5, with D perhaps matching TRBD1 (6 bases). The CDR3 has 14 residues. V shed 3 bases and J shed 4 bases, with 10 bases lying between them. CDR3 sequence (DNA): TGTGCCAGCAGTTTGAGAGGGGGGAATCAGCCCCAGCATTTT. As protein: CASSLRGGNQPQHF.

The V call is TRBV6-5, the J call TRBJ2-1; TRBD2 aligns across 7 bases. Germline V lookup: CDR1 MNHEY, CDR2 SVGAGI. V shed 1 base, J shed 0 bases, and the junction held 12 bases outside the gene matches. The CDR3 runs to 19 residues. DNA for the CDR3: TGTGCCAGCAGTTACTGGCGGGGTAGCGGGCTTAGCTCCTACAATGAGCAGTTCTTC. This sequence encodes CASSYWRGSGLSSYNEQFF.

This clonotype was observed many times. CDR3 sequence reads: CASSLSGDNQPQHF. In DNA, the CDR3 is TGTGCCAGCAGTTTAAGCGGGGACAATCAGCCCCAGCATTTT. This sequence joins TRBV28 and TRBJ1-5; D is undetermined. Germline CDR1 and CDR2: MDHEN and SYDVKM. With 2 bases removed from V and 3 bases from J, the gap between germline ends came to 8 bases. This CDR3 is built from 14 residues.

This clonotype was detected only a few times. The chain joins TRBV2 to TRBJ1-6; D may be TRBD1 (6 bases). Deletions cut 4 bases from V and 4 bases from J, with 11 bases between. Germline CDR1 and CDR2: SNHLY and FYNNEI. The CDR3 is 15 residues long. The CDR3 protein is CASSGRGLYNSPLHF. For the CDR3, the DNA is TGTGCCAGCAGTGGCAGGGGCCTTTATAATTCACCCCTCCACTTT.

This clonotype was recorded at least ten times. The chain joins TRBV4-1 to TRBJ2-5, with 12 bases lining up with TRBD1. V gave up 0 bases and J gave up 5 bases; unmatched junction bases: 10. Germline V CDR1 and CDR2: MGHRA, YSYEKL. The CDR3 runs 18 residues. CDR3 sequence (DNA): TGCGCCAGCAGCCAAGATAGGGCGGGACAGGGGGCGAAGGAGACCCAGTACTTC. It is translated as CASSQDRAGQGAKETQYF.

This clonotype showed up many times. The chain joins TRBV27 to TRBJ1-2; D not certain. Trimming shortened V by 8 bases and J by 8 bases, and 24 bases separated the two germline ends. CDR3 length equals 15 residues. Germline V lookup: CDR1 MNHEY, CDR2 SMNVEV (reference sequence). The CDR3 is CASSKERAWIRGYTF. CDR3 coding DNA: TGTGCCAGCTCAAAAGAAAGGGCCTGGATCCGGGGCTACACCTTC.

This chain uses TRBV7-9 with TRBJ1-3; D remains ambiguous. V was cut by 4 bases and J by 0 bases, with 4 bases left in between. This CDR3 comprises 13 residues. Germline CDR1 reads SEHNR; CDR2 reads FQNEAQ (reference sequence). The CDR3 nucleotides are TGTGCCAGCAGCTCCATCTCTGGAAACACCATATATTTT. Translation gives CASSSISGNTIYF.

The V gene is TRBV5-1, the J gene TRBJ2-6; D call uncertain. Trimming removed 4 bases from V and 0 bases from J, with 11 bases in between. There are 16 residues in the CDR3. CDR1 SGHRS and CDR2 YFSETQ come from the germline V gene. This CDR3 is CASSPDGTSGANVLTF. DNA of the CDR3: TGCGCCAGCAGCCCGGACGGTACCTCTGGGGCCAACGTCCTGACTTTC.

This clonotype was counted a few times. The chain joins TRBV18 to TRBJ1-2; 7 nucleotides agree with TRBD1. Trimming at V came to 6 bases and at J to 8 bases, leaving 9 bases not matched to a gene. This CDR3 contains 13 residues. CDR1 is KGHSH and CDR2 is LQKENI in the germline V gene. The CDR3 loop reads CASSDRWWEGYTF. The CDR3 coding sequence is TGTGCCAGCTCGGACAGGTGGTGGGAAGGCTACACCTTC.

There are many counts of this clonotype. CDR3 bases: TGTGCCAGCAGCTTTGGGGGGCTTGACTACGAGCAGTACTTC. This encodes CASSFGGLDYEQYF. The chain uses TRBV11-2 and TRBJ2-7; perhaps D is TRBD1 or TRBD2 (6 bases each). The CDR3 has 14 residues. V was shortened by 3 bases and J by 3 bases, with 12 bases between the two germline ends. Germline assignment: CDR1 SGHAT and CDR2 FQNNGV.

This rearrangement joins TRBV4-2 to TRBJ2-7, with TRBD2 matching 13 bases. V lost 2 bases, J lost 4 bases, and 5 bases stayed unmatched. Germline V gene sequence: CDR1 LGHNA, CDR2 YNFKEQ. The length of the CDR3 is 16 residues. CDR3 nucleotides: TGTGCCAGCAGCCAACCCGGACTAGCGGGAGTGTACGAGCAGTACTTC. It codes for CASSQPGLAGVYEQYF.

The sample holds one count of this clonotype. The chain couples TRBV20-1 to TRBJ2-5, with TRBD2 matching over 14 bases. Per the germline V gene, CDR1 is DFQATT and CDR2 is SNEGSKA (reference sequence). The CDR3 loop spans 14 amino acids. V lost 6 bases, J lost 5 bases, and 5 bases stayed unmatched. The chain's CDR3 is CSARLAGGRETQYF. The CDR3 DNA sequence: TGCAGTGCGCGACTAGCGGGAGGGAGGGAGACCCAGTACTTC.

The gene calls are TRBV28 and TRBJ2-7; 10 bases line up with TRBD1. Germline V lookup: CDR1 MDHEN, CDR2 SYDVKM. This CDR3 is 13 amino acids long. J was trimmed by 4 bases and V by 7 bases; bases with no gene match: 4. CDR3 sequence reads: CASTGQGEYEQYF. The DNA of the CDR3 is TGTGCCAGCACTGGACAGGGGGAGTACGAGCAGTACTTC.

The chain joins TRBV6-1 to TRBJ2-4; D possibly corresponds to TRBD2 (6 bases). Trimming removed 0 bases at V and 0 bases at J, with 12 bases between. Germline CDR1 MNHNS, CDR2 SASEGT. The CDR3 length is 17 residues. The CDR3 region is CASSEAFAGKAKNIQYF. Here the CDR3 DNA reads TGTGCCAGCAGTGAAGCCTTTGCGGGGAAAGCCAAAAACATTCAGTACTTC.

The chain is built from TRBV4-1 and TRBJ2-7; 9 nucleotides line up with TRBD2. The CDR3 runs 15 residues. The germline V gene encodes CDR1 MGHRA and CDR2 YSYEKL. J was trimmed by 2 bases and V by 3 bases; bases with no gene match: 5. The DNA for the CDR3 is TGCGCCAGCAGCCACGACGCGGGAGGGGCCTACGAGCAGTACTTC. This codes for CASSHDAGGAYEQYF.

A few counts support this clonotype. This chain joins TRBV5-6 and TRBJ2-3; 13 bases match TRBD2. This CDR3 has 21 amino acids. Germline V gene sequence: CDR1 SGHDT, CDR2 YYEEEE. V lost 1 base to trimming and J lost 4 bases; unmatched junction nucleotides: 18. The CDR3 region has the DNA TGTGCCAGCAGCTTGAATATGGGACTAGCGGGAAACGGCTATTCCCCAGATACGCAGTATTTT. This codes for CASSLNMGLAGNGYSPDTQYF.

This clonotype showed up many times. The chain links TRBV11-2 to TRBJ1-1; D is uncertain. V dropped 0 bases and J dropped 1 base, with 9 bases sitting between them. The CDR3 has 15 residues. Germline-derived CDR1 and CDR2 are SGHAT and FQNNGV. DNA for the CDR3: TGTGCCAGCAGCTTAGATTGGGGAGGGAACACTGAAGCTTTCTTT. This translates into CASSLDWGGNTEAFF.

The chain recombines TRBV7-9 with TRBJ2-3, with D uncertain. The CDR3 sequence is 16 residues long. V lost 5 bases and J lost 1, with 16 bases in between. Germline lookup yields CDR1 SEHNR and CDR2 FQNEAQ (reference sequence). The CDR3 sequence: CASSPVPAYGTDTQYF. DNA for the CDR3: TGTGCCAGCAGCCCTGTCCCCGCGTATGGCACAGATACGCAGTATTTT.

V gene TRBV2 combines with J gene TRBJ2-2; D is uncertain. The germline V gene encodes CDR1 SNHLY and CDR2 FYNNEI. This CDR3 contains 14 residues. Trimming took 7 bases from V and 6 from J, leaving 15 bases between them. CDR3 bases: TGTGCCAGCACCCTACTCGGAAGTGCCGGGGAGCTGTTTTTT. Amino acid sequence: CASTLLGSAGELFF.

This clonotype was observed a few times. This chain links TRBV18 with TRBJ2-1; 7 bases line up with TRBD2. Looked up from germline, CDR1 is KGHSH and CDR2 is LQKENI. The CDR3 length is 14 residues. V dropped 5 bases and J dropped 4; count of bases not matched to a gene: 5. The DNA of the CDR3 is TGTGCCAGCTCAAATGTGGGAGGGTACAATGAGCAGTTCTTC. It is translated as CASSNVGGYNEQFF. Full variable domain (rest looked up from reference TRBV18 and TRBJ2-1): NAGVMQNPRHLVRRRGQEARLRCSPMKGHSHVYWYRQLPEEGLKFMVYLQKENIIDESGMPKERFSAEFPKEGPSILRIQQVVRGDSAAYFCASSNVGGYNEQFFGPGTRLTVL.

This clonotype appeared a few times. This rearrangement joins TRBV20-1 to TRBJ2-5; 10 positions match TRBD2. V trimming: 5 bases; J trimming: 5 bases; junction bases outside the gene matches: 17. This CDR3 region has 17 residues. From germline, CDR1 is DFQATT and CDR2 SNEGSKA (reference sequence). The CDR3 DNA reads TGCAGTGCTCGCAGGGGGTCTAGCGGGAGTCCCGGGGAGACCCAGTACTTC. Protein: CSARRGSSGSPGETQYF.

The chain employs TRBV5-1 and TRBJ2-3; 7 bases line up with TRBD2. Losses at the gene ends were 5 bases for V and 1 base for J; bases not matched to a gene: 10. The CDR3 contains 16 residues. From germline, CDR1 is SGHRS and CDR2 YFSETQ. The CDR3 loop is CASRTAGDGGTDTQYF. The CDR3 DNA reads TGCGCCAGCAGAACCGCGGGAGACGGTGGCACAGATACGCAGTATTTT.

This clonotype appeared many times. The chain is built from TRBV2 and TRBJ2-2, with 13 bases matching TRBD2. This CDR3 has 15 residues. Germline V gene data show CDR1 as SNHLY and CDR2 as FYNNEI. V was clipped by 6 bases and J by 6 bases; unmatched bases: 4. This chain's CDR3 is CASRPTSGRAGELFF. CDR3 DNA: TGTGCCAGCAGACCAACTAGCGGGAGGGCCGGGGAGCTGTTTTTT. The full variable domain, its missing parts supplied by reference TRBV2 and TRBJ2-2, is EPEVTQTPSHQVTQMGQEVILRCVPISNHLYFYWYRQILGQKVEFLVSFYNNEISEKSEIFDDQFSVERPDGSNFTLKIRSTKLEDSAMYFCASRPTSGRAGELFFGEGSRLTVL.

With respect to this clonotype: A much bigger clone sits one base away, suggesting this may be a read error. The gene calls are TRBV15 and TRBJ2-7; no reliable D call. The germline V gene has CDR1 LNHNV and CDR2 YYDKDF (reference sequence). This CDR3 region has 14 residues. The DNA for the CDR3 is TGTGTCACCAGCAGAGAATCTAGTTCCTACGAGCAGTACTTC. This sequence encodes CVTSRESSSYEQYF.

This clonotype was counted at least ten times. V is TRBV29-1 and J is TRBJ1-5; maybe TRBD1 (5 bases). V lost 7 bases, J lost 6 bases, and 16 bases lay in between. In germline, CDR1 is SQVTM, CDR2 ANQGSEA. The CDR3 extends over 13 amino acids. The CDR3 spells CSANQGEGQPQHF. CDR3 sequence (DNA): TGCAGCGCGAATCAGGGTGAAGGTCAGCCCCAGCATTTT.